The clone carrying this T cell receptor (beta chain) was recorded only once. What it binds is unknown. Reverse transcription of about 0.45 to 1 ug RNA was performed with random hexamers. TCR beta CDR3 was amplified by immunoSEQ covering 54 Vbeta and 13 Jbeta. A single record per CDR3 protein comes from TCRdb applying MiXCR to the immunoSEQ multiplex PCR reads. Here the sample spans approximately 110,000 distinct CDR3 sequences, approximately 95% being singletons. TCR beta was sequenced from blood CD8+ and CD4+ T cells. Negative isolation yielded CD4+ and CD8+ T cells, and FACS enriched TEMRA cells. This sample stems from a study of CD8 T cells in Susac syndrome. Points from the study as a whole: The study conceded that its TCR sequencing and HLA analysis involved relatively few individuals.

The V gene's germline CDR1 is SGHVS and CDR2 FQNEAQ. The CDR3 has 15 amino acids. V lost 5 bases and J lost 6; bases outside the gene matches: 11. This chain links TRBV7-8 with TRBJ1-2; 8 bases align to TRBD1. This receptor was identified in a human donor with multiple sclerosis. The sequenced material came from CD8+ T cells from PBMCs. In nucleotides, the CDR3 is TGTGCCAGCAGCGCCCGAGACAGGGGTGAGAATGGCTACACCTTC. Protein product: CASSARDRGENGYTF. Drawing the rest from reference TRBV7-8 and TRBJ1-2, the complete variable domain is GAGVSQSPRYKVAKRGQDVALRCDPISGHVSLFWYQQALGQGPEFLTYFQNEAQLDKSGLPSDRFFAERPEGSVSTLKIQRTQQEDSAVYLCASSARDRGENGYTFGSGTRLTVV.